This paragraph covers one TCR beta chain sequence. The record originates from a study of blood T cell repertoires in COVID-19. Study context: Material from acute and convalescent COVID-19 was sourced from the United States, Italy and Spain. From T cells, B-cell-depleted T cells, or PBMCs came the material, which was cDNA or gDNA.

Source study methods: Cell counts per sample came from amplifying reference gene primers. Here immunoSEQ multiplex PCR was the method, and the copy in TCRdb shows in-frame clones only, minus some. V and J calls and clone size follow that table, whereas D and trimming were derived from the DNA. In the table there are 11,000 to 15,000 clones, 80% to 85% of which are singletons. The source material was peripheral blood. This TCR came from a man in his fifties with active COVID-19.

For the CDR3, the DNA is TGCGCCAGCAGCGGGACTTCCAGCTCCTACGAGCAGTACTTC. As protein: CASSGTSSSYEQYF. The J gene is TRBJ2-7, the V gene TRBV5-1; D is perhaps TRBD2 (6 bases). V lost 4 bases and J 0 bases, leaving 11 bases between the germline ends. In germline, CDR1 is SGHRS, CDR2 YFSETQ. The CDR3 runs 14 residues.